This TCR beta chain emerged from a study of CD8 T cells in ankylosing spondylitis. Study-level results: Seemingly characteristic of ankylosing spondylitis blood was a TCR beta motif consisting of about 8 highly homologous variants. There was reportedly significant enrichment of clones that were disease-linked in matched ankylosing spondylitis synovial fluid. Some motif variants were previously reported in reactive arthritis synovial fluid and blood.

Each TCR beta library was made by quantitative 5'-RACE that incorporated molecular barcodes. From the 5' RACE reads, TCRdb called clonotypes with MiXCR, one entry per CDR3 protein. The table includes roughly 700,000 distinct CDR3 sequences, 15% to 20% detected once. V was trimmed by 3 bases and J by 9 bases, leaving 15 bases between them. CDR3 size: 14 residues. The germline V gene encodes CDR1 MDHEN and CDR2 SYDVKM. A remark on this clonotype: Its target is not known.

This TCR derives from a male donor with ankylosing spondylitis. Sample: blood, either unsorted or a sorted T cell fraction (not recorded which). The chain employs TRBV28 and TRBJ2-1; D call uncertain. As DNA, the CDR3 is TGTGCCAGCAGTTTCCGGCAACCGCGTGGTGAGCAGTTCTTC. It specifies CASSFRQPRGEQFF.